These 5 T cell receptor beta chains originate from one sample sequenced in a study of T cells in localized non-small cell lung cancer. The assay was immunoSEQ multiplex PCR, and TCRdb's table has in-frame clones only and misses some. The table records about 82,000 clones, less than 85% of them present only once. Sequenced material: PBMCs, taken before any cancer treatment. These receptors were obtained from a man aged 40 to 70 with stage II squamous cell lung carcinoma.

The rearrangement uses TRBV5-1 and TRBJ2-1; 10 positions agree with TRBD2. The V gene's germline CDR1 is SGHRS and CDR2 YFSETQ. The CDR3 runs 17 residues. V shed 2 bases, J shed 4 bases, and the junction held 9 bases outside the gene matches. The CDR3 is CASSFTLAGAGYNEQFF. CDR3 bases: TGCGCCAGCAGCTTCACCCTAGCGGGAGCGGGTTACAATGAGCAGTTCTTC.

The chain recombines TRBV19 with TRBJ1-6; a possible D gene is TRBD1 (5 bases). V lost 10 bases, J lost 9 bases, and 19 bases lay in between. The CDR3 is 14 amino acids. Germline CDR1 LNHDA, CDR2 SQIVND (reference sequence). DNA of the CDR3: TGTGCCACCGGAGAGGGGCGAATACGTTCACCCCTCCACTTT. Amino acids: CATGEGRIRSPLHF.

The CDR3 loop is CASSGQGVEQYF. In nucleotides, the CDR3 is TGTGCCAGCAGTGGTCAGGGTGTGGAGCAGTACTTC. V is TRBV6-6 and J is TRBJ2-5; D possibly corresponds to TRBD1 (5 bases). This CDR3 has 12 amino acids. The V and J ends lost 5 bases and 11 bases respectively, with 15 bases between them. Per germline, CDR1 MNHNY and CDR2 SVGAGI (reference sequence).

The chain has TRBV7-2 and TRBJ2-2, with D possibly TRBD2 on 5 matching bases. Germline CDR1 reads SGHTA; CDR2 reads FQGNSA. The V gene lost 5 bases and the J gene lost 0 bases, with 10 bases spanning the gap. There are 15 residues in the CDR3. As DNA, the CDR3 is TGTGCCAGCAGCAGTACTAGTTCGAACACCGGGGAGCTGTTTTTT. This encodes CASSSTSSNTGELFF.

The table lists this clone with a count of one. The V gene is TRBV10-1, the J gene TRBJ1-6; D gene unclear. Trimming took 4 bases from V and 7 from J, leaving 11 bases between them. This CDR3 has 14 residues. Per the germline V gene, CDR1 is WNHNN and CDR2 is SYGVQD (reference sequence). The CDR3 loop reads CASSAGRPNSPLHF. DNA of the CDR3: TGCGCCAGCAGTGCTGGCAGGCCCAATTCACCCCTCCACTTT.